This TCR beta chain was recovered during a study of cytomegalovirus exposure and HLA in healthy donors. V was pared by 1 base and J by 2 bases, with 8 bases between. There are 14 residues in the CDR3. CDR1 and CDR2 (germline): SGDLS, YYNGEE. No record exists of this donor's CMV serostatus. Primers: 60 Vbeta forward and 13 Jbeta reverse. Method: immunoSEQ multiplex PCR; TCRdb's copy keeps in-frame clones and lacks some. The profile shows some 98,000 clones, roughly 77% of them singletons. This chain uses TRBV9 with TRBJ2-3; D is unclear. This receptor was taken from a human donor in good health. The sequencing sample was made of PBMCs. CDR3 DNA sequence: TGTGCCAGCAGCGTACGAAGCTACACAGATACGCAGTATTTT. Its translation: CASSVRSYTDTQYF.